This is a list of T cell receptor beta chains from one sample in a study of cytomegalovirus exposure and HLA in healthy donors. Produced via immunoSEQ multiplex PCR; TCRdb's table is partial and in-frame only. The data contain some 77,000 clones, roughly 80% of them singletons. Material: PBMCs. Receptors were obtained from a man aged 45-65 years in good health and CMV-seropositive. Each CDR3 is given with its conserved first and last residue. The order of the fields is J gene, V gene, clone size, D gene, CDR3 DNA, CDR3 protein. The D gene is left open where the match is weak. Only part of the rows carry a size: once, few, many, or a class if the clone is expanded.

>TRBJ2-5|TRBV5-6|NA|NA
TGTGCCAGCAGCGTCAGAGAGACCCAGTACTTC
CASSVRETQYF
>TRBJ1-2|TRBV6-1|NA|NA
TGTGCCAGCGTCTCTAACTATGGCTACACCTTC
CASVSNYGYTF
>TRBJ2-7|TRBV7-2|NA|NA
TGTGCCAGCAGCGAGGGACACCCGTACGAGCAGTACTTC
CASSEGHPYEQYF
>TRBJ2-4|TRBV5-4|NA|TRBD2
TGTGCCAGCAGCGAGGGAGGACTAGCGGGAAAGGGGAACAGTCAGTACTTC
CASSEGGLAGKGNSQYF
>TRBJ2-5|TRBV5-4|NA|TRBD2
TGTGCCAGCAGCTTACTAGCGGGGGAAGAGACCCAGTACTTC
CASSLLAGEETQYF
>TRBJ1-2|TRBV2|once|NA
TGTGCCAGCAGTGACGGAGGGGCGAGGAACTATGGCTACACCTTC
CASSDGGARNYGYTF
>TRBJ2-7|TRBV10-1|NA|TRBD2
TGCGCCAGCAGTGAAAGCGGGAGGGTGGGCGAGCAGTACTTC
CASSESGRVGEQYF
>TRBJ2-7|TRBV6-1|NA|TRBD1
TGTGCCAGCAGTGGTGGGACAGGACCCTACGAGCAGTACTTC
CASSGGTGPYEQYF
>TRBJ2-1|TRBV18|NA|TRBD2
TGTGCCAGCTCCCGAAACCCGCTAGCGGGAGCGGGTGAGCAGTTCTTC
CASSRNPLAGAGEQFF
>TRBJ2-2|TRBV2|few|TRBD2
TGTGCCAGCAGGGAACTAGCGGCGAACACCGGGGAGCTGTTTTTT
CASRELAANTGELFF
>TRBJ2-7|TRBV30|NA|TRBD1
TGTGCCTGGAGTTCTCTTTCGGGACAGGGCAGCGAGCAGTACTTC
CAWSSLSGQGSEQYF
>TRBJ1-2|TRBV6-6|NA|NA
TGTGCCAGCAGTTATAGGCGGAACTATGGCTACACCTTC
CASSYRRNYGYTF
>TRBJ1-1|TRBV5-1|NA|NA
TGCGCCAGCAGCTTTACAGAGAACACTGAAGCTTTCTTT
CASSFTENTEAFF
>TRBJ2-7|TRBV5-4|NA|TRBD2
TGTGCCAGCAGCTTCGACCCGGCCGGGACTAGTGCTGAGCAGTACTTC
CASSFDPAGTSAEQYF
>TRBJ2-3|TRBV10-3|NA|NA
TGTGCCATCAGCCCTCCTAGCGGCACAGATACGCAGTATTTT
CAISPPSGTDTQYF
>TRBJ2-2|TRBV27|NA|TRBD2
TGTGCCAGCAGTGCTAGCGGGAGTACGCCCGGGGAGCTGTTTTTT
CASSASGSTPGELFF
>TRBJ1-1|TRBV5-6|NA|TRBD1
TGTGCCAGCAGCCCCCTGTTGGGACAGGGAGCAAATATGAACACTGAAGCTTTCTTT
CASSPLLGQGANMNTEAFF
>TRBJ2-3|TRBV7-2|once|TRBD1
TGTGCCAGCAGCTCTCCGAACAACAGGGGGCTCGGCACAGATACGCAGTATTTT
CASSSPNNRGLGTDTQYF
>TRBJ2-1|TRBV9|NA|TRBD2
TGTGCCAGCAGCGTAGGTTCGACTAGCGGGAGTCGGGGGTATGAGCAGTTCTTC
CASSVGSTSGSRGYEQFF
>TRBJ2-3|TRBV19|NA|NA
TGTGCCAGTAGTATAGGAACAGGGCCGGATACGCAGTATTTT
CASSIGTGPDTQYF
>TRBJ2-7|TRBV2|NA|TRBD1
TGTGCCAGCAGTGAAGCGCTTCGACAGGGTTACGAGCAGTACTTC
CASSEALRQGYEQYF
>TRBJ1-1|TRBV18|few|NA
TGTGCCAGCTCCCCCGCGGCGAACACTGAAGCTTTCTTT
CASSPAANTEAFF
>TRBJ1-1|TRBV7-9|NA|TRBD1
TGTTCCAGCCATTTTCGACAGGGCACGAACACTGAAGCTTTCTTT
CSSHFRQGTNTEAFF
>TRBJ1-1|TRBV7-6|NA|NA
TGTGCCAGCAGCTTAGAATGGGGGGGCACTGAAGCTTTCTTT
CASSLEWGGTEAFF
>TRBJ1-2|TRBV5-1|few|TRBD1
TGCGCCAGCAGCCGGGACAGCTATGGCTACACCTTC
CASSRDSYGYTF
>TRBJ2-7|TRBV5-1|NA|TRBD2
TGCGCCAGCAGCGAGGGGACTAGCGGGACCCGAATCTACGAGCAGTACTTC
CASSEGTSGTRIYEQYF
>TRBJ2-1|TRBV7-3|NA|NA
TGTGCCAGCAGCTTAGGAGGACCGTATGGGTATAAGCAGTTCTTC
CASSLGGPYGYKQFF
>TRBJ2-5|TRBV12-5|NA|TRBD2
TGTGCTAGTGGTCCAACCGGGACTAGCGCAGAGACCCAGTACTTC
CASGPTGTSAETQYF
>TRBJ2-7|TRBV5-4|NA|NA
TGTGCCAGCAGCTGGGAACAGGGCCCCTACGAGCAGTACTTC
CASSWEQGPYEQYF
>TRBJ2-3|TRBV18|NA|NA
TGTGCCAGCTCTCCAAGAGGAGATACGCAGTATTTT
CASSPRGDTQYF
>TRBJ1-2|TRBV5-1|NA|NA
TGCGCCAGCAGCTCAAGGACGCGGGACTATGGCTACACCTTC
CASSSRTRDYGYTF
>TRBJ2-1|TRBV29-1|NA|NA
TGCAGCGTTCTGAGGGCCCATTATGAGCAGTTCTTC
CSVLRAHYEQFF
>TRBJ2-2|TRBV29-1|NA|NA
TGCAGCGTTGTGGACTCGAACACCGGGGAGCTGTTTTTT
CSVVDSNTGELFF
>TRBJ2-7|TRBV7-9|NA|NA
TGTTCCAGCAGCTCGGGTAACTACGAGCAGTACTTC
CSSSSGNYEQYF
>TRBJ2-5|TRBV29-1|NA|TRBD2
TGCAGCGTTGCGTCTAGCGGGAGTTCTACCCAGTACTTC
CSVASSGSSTQYF
>TRBJ2-7|TRBV4-2|NA|NA
TGTGCCAGCAGCCAAGAAACAGGTCGGAAGCAGTACTTC
CASSQETGRKQYF
>TRBJ1-1|TRBV5-1|NA|NA
TGCGCCAGCAGCTTTACAGACATGAACACTGAAGCTTTCTTT
CASSFTDMNTEAFF
>TRBJ2-6|TRBV5-4|NA|TRBD1
TGTGCCAGCAGCAGTCCGGGACAGTACTCTGGGGCCAACGGCCTGACTTTC
CASSSPGQYSGANGLTF
>TRBJ2-3|TRBV2|NA|NA
TGTGCCAGCAAACGGGAAACTAGCACAGATACGCAGTATTTT
CASKRETSTDTQYF
>TRBJ2-1|TRBV6-6|once|TRBD2
TGTGCCAGCAGTCGACTAGCGGACTACAATGAGCAGTTCTTC
CASSRLADYNEQFF
>TRBJ2-3|TRBV4-3|NA|NA
TGCGCCAGCAGCCAAGCACAGGGCCTCACAGATACGCAGTATTTT
CASSQAQGLTDTQYF
>TRBJ2-7|TRBV6-1|once|NA
TGTGCCAGCAGTGAACAAGAACAGGCCTACGAGCAGTACTTC
CASSEQEQAYEQYF
>TRBJ2-5|TRBV30|NA|NA
TGTGCCTGGAGTAGTAGTAGCGCGACGTGGGAGACCCAGTACTTC
CAWSSSSATWETQYF
>TRBJ2-1|TRBV30|NA|TRBD2
TGTGCCTGGAGGGCTAGCGGGCTCTCCTACAATGAGCAGTTCTTC
CAWRASGLSYNEQFF
>TRBJ1-2|TRBV6-5|NA|TRBD1
TGTGCCAGCAGTGATGTTGGGACAGGGCTAGGCTACACCTTC
CASSDVGTGLGYTF
>TRBJ1-1|TRBV7-2|NA|NA
TGTGCCAGCAGCTTGGCCAGGGGCAGTACTGAAGCTTTCTTT
CASSLARGSTEAFF
>TRBJ2-7|TRBV7-8|few|NA
TGTGCCAGCAGCTTAACGGGGAGCGAGCAGTACTTC
CASSLTGSEQYF
>TRBJ1-2|TRBV5-4|NA|TRBD1
TGTGCCAGCAGCTTCCAACAGGGGAACTATGGCTACACCTTC
CASSFQQGNYGYTF
>TRBJ1-1|TRBV30|NA|TRBD1
TGTGCCTGCGACAGGGGAAGGGACACTGAAGCTTTCTTT
CACDRGRDTEAFF
>TRBJ2-1|TRBV10-2|NA|NA
TGCGCCAGCAGTGTGGAGAGGAACAATGAGCAGTTCTTC
CASSVERNNEQFF